This record looks at one T cell receptor beta chain sequence and its context. The antigen remains unidentified. The CDR3 extends over 15 amino acids. Germline V gene data show CDR1 as MDHEN and CDR2 as SYDVKM. J was trimmed by 10 bases and V by 5 bases; bases with no gene match: 11. 60 Vbeta and 13 Jbeta primers were used in PCR. Sequenced by immunoSEQ multiplex PCR; TCRdb stores in-frame clones only, minus some. This sample carries 150,000 or so clones, just over 70% of them seen once, and the ten largest clones take around 4.6%. The data derive from a study of cytomegalovirus exposure and HLA in healthy donors. The study, taken as a whole, reports: Accurate HLA-A and HLA-B prediction from TCR beta sequences was reported for most subjects.

The material sequenced was PBMCs. The TCR sequence derives from a man younger than 35 in good health and CMV-seropositive. The chain links TRBV28 to TRBJ1-4, with 9 bases matching TRBD1. The CDR3 nucleotides read TGTGCCAGCAGTCCCCCGGGACAGGGATCGGCAAAACTGTTTTTT. Amino acids: CASSPPGQGSAKLFF.